The 25 T cell receptor beta chains below were found in one sample sequenced in a study of cytomegalovirus exposure and HLA in healthy donors. The study ran its PCR with 60 Vbeta and 13 Jbeta primers. Measured with immunoSEQ multiplex PCR; TCRdb has only the in-frame clones, and not every one. The table lists some 150,000 clones, 85% of them singletons. Sequencing was performed on PBMCs. The source of these receptors is a woman aged 18-29 years in good health and CMV-seronegative.

The chain uses TRBV4-3 and TRBJ1-1; 7 bases match TRBD1. V was pared by 0 bases and J by 2 bases, with 6 bases of the junction left unmatched. The V gene's germline CDR1 is LGHNA and CDR2 YSLEER. The CDR3 loop spans 16 amino acids. The CDR3, as DNA: TGCGCCAGCAGCCAAGATCTAGGACAGGACAACACTGAAGCTTTCTTT. Its protein product is CASSQDLGQDNTEAFF.

The V and J genes are TRBV9 and TRBJ2-1; possible D gene TRBD1, 6 bases. There are 15 residues in the CDR3. Germline-derived CDR1 and CDR2 are SGDLS and YYNGEE. V dropped 4 bases and J dropped 11 bases, with 22 bases sitting between them. DNA for the CDR3: TGTGCCAGCAGCCCGAAAGGGGGACAAAGAGGTCAGCAGTTCTTC. The encoded protein is CASSPKGGQRGQQFF. Looking up the rest from reference TRBV9 and TRBJ2-1 gives the full variable domain: DSGVTQTPKHLITATGQRVTLRCSPRSGDLSVYWYQQSLDQGLQFLIQYYNGEERAKGNILERFSAQQFPDLHSELNLSSLELGDSALYFCASSPKGGQRGQQFFGPGTRLTVL.

This chain joins TRBV7-9 and TRBJ1-1, with D hard to call. The length of the CDR3 is 13 residues. CDR1 is SEHNR and CDR2 is FQNEAQ in the germline V gene (reference sequence). V lost 5 bases and J lost 4, with 11 bases in between. CDR3 loop: CASSRGEGTEAFF. The DNA for the CDR3 is TGTGCCAGCAGCCGAGGAGAAGGCACTGAAGCTTTCTTT. Filled out from reference TRBV7-9 and TRBJ1-1, the complete variable domain reads DTGVSQNPRHKITKRGQNVTFRCDPISEHNRLYWYRQTLGQGPEFLTYFQNEAQLEKSRLLSDRFSAERPKGSFSTLEIQRTEQGDSAMYLCASSRGEGTEAFFGQGTRLTVV.

This sequence joins TRBV28 and TRBJ2-7, with D perhaps TRBD1 (8 bases). Germline V gene lookup returns CDR1 MDHEN and CDR2 SYDVKM. The length of the CDR3 is 14 residues. Trimming took off 6 bases at V and 3 bases at J, with 15 bases between the two ends. This chain's CDR3 is CASRKQGGDYEQYF. CDR3 DNA sequence: TGTGCCAGCAGAAAACAGGGGGGGGACTACGAGCAGTACTTC.

This clone was observed a few times. This chain joins TRBV28 and TRBJ2-7; tentatively, D is TRBD2 (6 bases). V was pared by 4 bases and J by 1 base, with 17 bases between. CDR3 length: 16 residues. In germline, CDR1 is MDHEN, CDR2 SYDVKM. Here the CDR3 DNA reads TGTGCCAGCAGTTCGCACCTCCTAGCGACGTCCTACGAGCAGTACTTC. Its protein is CASSSHLLATSYEQYF.

This chain uses TRBV7-9 with TRBJ1-5, with no clear D. V shed 3 bases and J shed 1 base, with 7 bases lying between them. This CDR3 region has 14 residues. Germline V CDR1 and CDR2: SEHNR, FQNEAQ (reference sequence). The chain's CDR3 is CASSFSGSNQPQHF. In nucleotides, the CDR3 is TGTGCCAGCAGCTTTTCGGGGAGCAATCAGCCCCAGCATTTT.

This clone was found a few times. The DNA for the CDR3 is TGCAGCGTTTGTTTGGACAGTCGAGGAAAACTGTTTTTT. Translating it yields CSVCLDSRGKLFF. The V gene is TRBV29-1, the J gene TRBJ1-4, with D maybe TRBD1 (6 bases). Trimming removed 5 bases from V and 10 bases from J, with 17 bases in between. Per the germline V gene, CDR1 is SQVTM and CDR2 is ANQGSEA. CDR3 length: 13 residues.

Concerning this clone itself: This sample also contains other DNA sequences that code for the same CDR3. The V and J genes are TRBV7-9 and TRBJ1-1; maybe TRBD1 (5 bases). Trimming stripped 3 bases from V and 1 base from J, with 6 bases between. The CDR3 covers 13 residues. Germline CDR1 SEHNR, CDR2 FQNEAQ (reference sequence). The DNA for the CDR3 is TGTGCCAGCAGCTTTCAGGGGAACACTGAAGCTTTCTTT. Protein sequence: CASSFQGNTEAFF.

The chain joins TRBV5-1 to TRBJ2-4, with TRBD1 matching 7 bases. Losses at the gene ends were 4 bases for V and 7 bases for J; bases not matched to a gene: 14. This CDR3 has 16 amino acids. Per germline, CDR1 SGHRS and CDR2 YFSETQ. DNA for the CDR3: TGCGCCAGCAGCCCGAGGGGGCTGCAGGGACGGAACATTCAGTACTTC. This encodes CASSPRGLQGRNIQYF.

The chain joins TRBV2 to TRBJ2-7; 15 positions agree with TRBD2. The germline CDR1 and CDR2 sequences are SNHLY and FYNNEI. With V trimmed by 6 bases and J by 9 bases, 6 bases remained unmatched. The length of the CDR3 is 14 residues. The CDR3 sequence is CASSLRTSGGGQYF. The CDR3, as DNA: TGTGCCAGCAGCCTGAGGACTAGCGGGGGGGGGCAGTACTTC.

The V and J genes are TRBV14 and TRBJ1-2; 7 bases align to TRBD1. The germline V gene encodes CDR1 SGHDN and CDR2 FVKESK. J was trimmed by 4 bases and V by 4 bases; bases with no gene match: 12. The CDR3 is 16 residues long. The CDR3 DNA reads TGTGCCAGCAGCCGCACGGCTTCGGACAGGCTCTATGGCTACACCTTC. Protein sequence: CASSRTASDRLYGYTF.

The chain is built from TRBV5-4 and TRBJ2-3; D gene unclear. This CDR3 is built from 14 residues. V lost 5 bases to trimming and J lost 3 bases, with 13 bases between them. Germline CDR1 and CDR2: SGHNT and YYREEE (reference sequence). CDR3 protein: CASRSGSGTDTQYF. CDR3 DNA sequence: TGTGCCAGCAGATCTGGGTCAGGAACAGATACGCAGTATTTT.

V gene TRBV6-1 combines with J gene TRBJ2-7, with 8 positions matching TRBD2. Germline CDR1 MNHNS, CDR2 SASEGT. V shed 6 bases, J shed 5 bases, and the junction held 6 bases outside the gene matches. This CDR3 is built from 13 residues. CDR3 protein: CASSLDSGNEQYF. The CDR3 DNA reads as TGTGCCAGCAGCCTGGATAGCGGGAACGAGCAGTACTTC.

This clone was observed once. One end of the junction varies from germline; a read error may be responsible. V and J are TRBV28 and TRBJ2-3; possibly TRBD1 for D (6 bases). This CDR3 is built from 15 residues. The germline V gene encodes CDR1 MDHEN and CDR2 SYDVKM. Here the CDR3 reads CASSVWDMGTDTQYF. In DNA form, the CDR3 reads TGTGCCAGCAGTGTATGGGACATGGGCACAGATACGCAGTATTTT.

J is TRBJ2-6 and V is TRBV12-2; TRBD1, the D gene given by the table, was not confirmed from the DNA. TRBV12-2 is marked as a pseudogene. The CDR3 runs 19 residues. The CDR3 loop reads CASRLARRTGGSGANVLTF. The CDR3 DNA sequence: TGTGCAAGTCGCTTAGCGAGGCGAACAGGGGGCTCTGGGGCCAACGTCCTGACTTTC.

The V and J genes are TRBV19 and TRBJ2-7; 7 nucleotides line up with TRBD1. The germline V gene encodes CDR1 LNHDA and CDR2 SQIVND (reference sequence). The CDR3 has 16 residues. The V segment lost 1 base and the J segment 6 bases; nucleotides outside the gene matches: 12. The CDR3 nucleotides read TGTGCCAGTAGTATAGGCAACTACAGGGGACGGGGCGAGCAGTACTTC. This gives the protein CASSIGNYRGRGEQYF.

The chain carries TRBV30 and TRBJ2-3; D remains unclear. The CDR3 extends over 12 amino acids. V lost 4 bases, J lost 6 bases, and 11 bases lay in between. Germline V gives CDR1 GTSNPN, CDR2 SVGIG (reference sequence). The CDR3 protein is CAWKFIRDTQYF. CDR3 in DNA: TGTGCCTGGAAATTTATTCGGGATACGCAGTATTTT.

The chain combines TRBV7-8 with TRBJ1-6; D is unresolved. Per germline, CDR1 SGHVS and CDR2 FQNEAQ. The ends were cut back, 2 bases at V and 7 bases at J, with 12 bases in the middle. The CDR3 is 15 residues long. The CDR3 loop reads CASSLWRDRNSPLHF. The CDR3 nucleotides read TGTGCCAGCAGCTTATGGCGGGATCGGAATTCACCCCTCCACTTT.

The V and J genes are TRBV5-1 and TRBJ2-7; 8 nucleotides match TRBD2. Per the germline V gene, CDR1 is SGHRS and CDR2 is YFSETQ. This CDR3 has 13 residues. Germline trimming cut 2 bases from V and 7 bases from J; bases unmatched to any gene: 5. The CDR3 sequence is CASSLGLASEQYF. CDR3 nucleotide sequence: TGCGCCAGCAGCTTAGGACTAGCTAGTGAGCAGTACTTC.

The chain joins TRBV28 to TRBJ1-2; D gene ambiguous. CDR1 is MDHEN, CDR2 SYDVKM, per germline. This CDR3 is 15 amino acids long. V gave up 2 bases and J gave up 4 bases, with 14 bases separating them. The CDR3 protein is CASSLQVVDSYGYTF. The CDR3 DNA reads as TGTGCCAGCAGTTTACAGGTTGTCGATAGCTATGGCTACACCTTC.

This clone showed up just once. The chain joins TRBV28 to TRBJ2-1; D not resolved. Germline V CDR1 and CDR2: MDHEN, SYDVKM. Trimming took off 5 bases at V and 4 bases at J, with 12 bases between the two ends. There are 14 residues in the CDR3. The CDR3 nucleotides are TGTGCCAGCAGTATAGAGGTTGGGTACAATGAGCAGTTCTTC. It encodes CASSIEVGYNEQFF.

The CDR3 spells CASSDFPRSPTGWRNTIYF. The CDR3 coding sequence is TGTGCCAGCAGTGACTTTCCGCGTTCTCCGACAGGGTGGAGGAACACCATATATTTT. The chain couples TRBV6-4 to TRBJ1-3, with TRBD1 matching 7 bases. V dropped 1 base and J dropped 7; count of bases not matched to a gene: 19. Germline CDR1 is MRHNA and CDR2 is SNTAGT. This CDR3 has 19 residues.

The chain carries TRBV7-6 and TRBJ1-5; TRBD1 might be the D (5 bases). From germline, CDR1 is SGHVS and CDR2 FNYEAQ. V dropped 5 bases and J dropped 6 bases, with 14 bases sitting between them. The CDR3 runs 14 residues. CDR3 protein: CASSRGRRGQPQHF. In nucleotides, the CDR3 is TGTGCCAGCAGCCGAGGACGGAGGGGTCAGCCCCAGCATTTT.

The V and J genes are TRBV14 and TRBJ2-3; no clear D. This CDR3 spans 16 amino acids. The V end lost 3 bases, the J end lost 2 bases, and 15 bases lay between the germline ends. Per germline, CDR1 SGHDN and CDR2 FVKESK. Here the CDR3 DNA reads TGTGCCAGCAGCCAGGCCCCTAGGCAGATCACAGATACGCAGTATTTT. Translated: CASSQAPRQITDTQYF. Full variable domain (rest looked up from reference TRBV14 and TRBJ2-3): EAGVTQFPSHSVIEKGQTVTLRCDPISGHDNLYWYRRVMGKEIKFLLHFVKESKQDESGMPNNRFLAERTGGTYSTLKVQPAELEDSGVYFCASSQAPRQITDTQYFGPGTRLTVL.

The chain carries TRBV7-9 and TRBJ2-7; D might be TRBD1 (5 bases). CDR1 is SEHNR and CDR2 is FQNEAQ in the germline V gene (reference sequence). The V end was cut by 4 bases, the J end by 3 bases, with 10 bases between. There are 13 residues in the CDR3. The CDR3 reads CASSSDRYYEQYF. The CDR3 coding sequence is TGTGCCAGCAGCTCCGACAGATACTACGAGCAGTACTTC.